The sample holds many counts of the clone carrying this TCR beta chain. Its antigen is still unknown. This sample is drawn from a study of blood T cells in healthy people across ages. Study conclusions and caveats: Any changes in expanded clonotypes were possibly confounded, as donor CMV status remained unknown.

CDR1 is LGHNA and CDR2 is YSLEER in the germline V gene. The CDR3 runs 15 residues. The V gene lost 0 bases and the J gene lost 4 bases, with 10 bases spanning the gap. With a J-beta primer mix and a sample-barcoded 5' primer, a second PCR ran 7 to 11 cycles. TCRdb processed the 5' RACE reads anew with MiXCR; each CDR3 protein has one entry. Found here are 850,000 to 950,000 distinct CDR3 sequences, less than 35% of them singletons; the top ten hold 15% to 20%. The sequencing sample was made of blood. The TCR originated in a woman older than 75 in good health. The chain combines TRBV4-3 with TRBJ2-1; D unresolved. For the CDR3, the DNA is TGCGCCAGCAGCCAAGAGGATAACAGATACAATGAGCAGTTCTTC. Its protein product is CASSQEDNRYNEQFF.